This T cell receptor (beta chain) was recorded in a study of T cells in Graves' hyperthyroidism and ophthalmopathy (dated by TCRdb to the late 2010s). Study-level background: Peripheral blood samples were taken at the time of initial diagnosis, prior to any treatment. A discovery cohort of about 95 patients, approximately 44 with Graves' ophthalmopathy and approximately 57 with stable Graves' hyperthyroidism, was used to find distinguishing TCR V-J signatures. Whether ophthalmopathy could be predicted prospectively was tested in an independent validation cohort made up of roughly 19 hyperthyroidism patients plus 17 patients who later progressed to ophthalmopathy. For training and testing, the 100 or so patients in the discovery cohort were randomly divided in a 7:3 ratio. In addition, the study compared T-cell repertoires in thyroid tissue and in blood from 6 or 7 Graves' hyperthyroidism patients. Once sampling was done, hyperthyroidism patients were given methimazole at a starting dose of 30 mg daily, whereas ophthalmopathy patients were given high-dose intravenous methylprednisolone. The paper describes TCR Vbeta CDR3 sequencing of fewer than 150 peripheral blood samples, made up of under 50 ophthalmopathy patients, some 80 hyperthyroidism patients and 17 progressor patients.

Amplification of TCR beta CDR3 regions was carried out from RNA transcripts. A first-round RT-PCR of the TCR CDR3 used the HTBI primer set with the Qiagen OneStep RT-PCR kit. The libraries were constructed in a second round of multiplex PCR and then size-selected and purified. Paired-end sequencing of the libraries was performed with 100 bp reads on an Illumina HiSeq2000. Per the source publication's procedure: SOAPnuke was used to process the raw data, removing reads that contained adapters or uncalled bases, had a mean Phred below 15, or lacked an exact match to the constant primer or identifier. High-quality paired reads were merged using COPE v1.2.5, and each unique nucleotide sequence was defined as a clonotype. MiTCR v1.1 was used to align clonotypes to the IMGT TRBV, TRBD and TRBJ reference segments. Analysis was restricted to V-J combinations with a frequency above 0.0001, which covered about 99% of repertoires. The TCS score was defined as the ratio of F50 (clonal expansion) to E x V (chaos), calculated using BLOSUM62-based TCRdist between CDR3 peptides within each V-J. Welch's t-statistics and random forest reduced around 550 V-J features to some 14, which were used in a naive Bayes classifier (R e1071). TCRdb reran the public reads through fastp at Q25 and MiXCR, keeping productive beta chains. Entries are consolidated by CDR3 protein sequence, retaining the most common genes and DNA. These V and J calls are TCRdb output, not the study's own analysis. The sample records a few hundred thousand distinct CDR3 sequences, roughly 23% of which are singletons. The ten largest make up under 55% of the sample.

Ophthalmopathy patients had moderately to severely active disease, with a Clinical Activity Score of 3 or more, a NOSPECS grade of 4 or more, and a disease duration of less than 3 months. Any patient with an uncontrolled infection, another autoimmune disease, pregnancy or lactation was excluded. Clinical symptoms, serum thyroxine and TRAb, thyroid ultrasound, and orbital computed tomography formed the basis for the diagnoses. PBMCs were isolated from around 10 ml of fresh peripheral blood by Ficoll-Paque density gradient centrifugation. Trizol reagent was used to extract total RNA, and RNA quality was then checked on an Agilent 2100 Bioanalyzer. This clonotype was detected a few times. Its antigen specificity is not known. No base-level quality is on record; no much larger clone is a single base apart. Broader findings and caveats from the paper: Most expanded thyroid clonotypes (frequency above 0.001) were also detected in blood, suggesting blood repertoires may reflect thyroid immune responses. No statistical method was used to fix the sample size in advance, and group allocation was not hidden from the investigators. Ophthalmopathy was separated from stable hyperthyroidism by a 13 V-J signature model, with around 88% sensitivity and approximately 84% specificity obtained in cross-validation and 80%/75% obtained in testing. In validation, the model predicted progression to ophthalmopathy with about 71% sensitivity and approximately 74% specificity, a median of 6.5 months before onset.

Source material: blood. This TCR was recovered from a woman in her seventies with Graves' ophthalmopathy.

The DNA sequence is as follows: TGTGCCAGCAGTCCCGGTCAGGGTGTGGCTACGATGGAGCAGTACTTC. This encodes CASSPGQGVATMEQYF. The rearrangement combines TRBV12-3 or TRBV12-4 with TRBJ2-7; the D gene is possibly TRBD1, with 5 bases matching. V is clipped by 5 bases and J by 7 bases, and the sequence between their germline boundaries is 24 bases long. The CDR3 numbers 16 residues from cysteine through phenylalanine. Only the CDR3 DNA stays, 48 bases, in frame from base 1.